This T cell receptor (beta chain) comes out of a study of response to subunit inactivated influenza vaccine. One entry per CDR3 protein, called by TCRdb with MiXCR from the RT-PCR reads. Altogether around 650,000 distinct CDR3 sequences are present, 15% to 19% being singletons, with the ten largest covering roughly 10%. As to this clonotype: The antigen remains undetermined.

General study results and limits: Few new T cells, the authors suggested, are recruited by each seasonal influenza vaccination.

The sequencing used PBMCs from blood, collected 11 to 12 days after vaccination. This clonotype was sampled from a man aged 50-59 years who received an inactivated influenza vaccine.

CDR3 loop: CASSRNLGTDTQYF. The CDR3 DNA reads as TGTGCCAGCTCGCGCAACTTAGGCACAGATACGCAGTATTTT. V usage is TRBV18 and J usage is TRBJ2-3; D remains unclear. V lost 6 bases and J 1 base, leaving 11 bases between the germline ends. The CDR3 spans 14 residues. CDR1 and CDR2 from the germline V gene are KGHSH and LQKENI.